One sample yielded the 3 T cell receptor beta chains listed below, sequenced in a study of cytotoxic CD8 clonotypes in ibrutinib-treated CLL (dated by TCRdb to the early 2020s). The receptor library was made with the immunoSEQ multiplex PCR assay. Held by TCRdb, this immuneACCESS table contains in-frame sequences only and omits some clones. Under half of the omission traces to an unresolved V gene where checked; the cause of the rest is unknown. Recorded for this sample are about 140,000 clones; roughly 80% of them occurred a single time. The ten largest clones represent 25% to 35% of the sample. The time point label here, explained by the study, means: 12 to 13 months on ibrutinib. Sequenced material: PBMCs, taken after 12 months of ibrutinib treatment. These receptor sequences come from a human donor with chronic lymphocytic leukemia.

This clone was observed a handful of times. The V call is TRBV18, the J call TRBJ2-1; possible D gene TRBD2, 6 bases. Germline loops: CDR1 KGHSH, CDR2 LQKENI. V lost 6 bases, J lost 5 bases, and 8 bases lay in between. This CDR3 is built from 12 residues. The CDR3 sequence: CASSPGDNEQFF. Written as DNA, the CDR3 is TGTGCCAGCTCGCCGGGGGACAATGAGCAGTTCTTC. Based on the CDR3 plus reference TRBV18 and TRBJ2-1, the full variable domain is NAGVMQNPRHLVRRRGQEARLRCSPMKGHSHVYWYRQLPEEGLKFMVYLQKENIIDESGMPKERFSAEFPKEGPSILRIQQVVRGDSAAYFCASSPGDNEQFFGPGTRLTVL.

The CDR3 loop reads CASSLEGGPYEQYF. As DNA, the CDR3 is TGTGCCAGCAGCTTGGAGGGGGGACCCTACGAGCAGTACTTC. The chain couples TRBV5-4 to TRBJ2-7, with D possibly called TRBD1 or TRBD2 (6 bases each). Germline assignment: CDR1 SGHNT and CDR2 YYREEE (reference sequence). V gave up 0 bases and J gave up 2 bases, with 9 bases separating them. The CDR3 consists of 14 residues.

The chain employs TRBV6-5 and TRBJ2-1, with 11 bases matching TRBD1. This CDR3 contains 15 residues. Germline CDR1 MNHEY, CDR2 SVGAGI. V shed 6 bases, J shed 6 bases, and the junction held 7 bases outside the gene matches. The CDR3 here is CASSPPGTGGNEQFF. CDR3 coding DNA: TGTGCCAGCAGCCCCCCCGGGACAGGGGGCAATGAGCAGTTCTTC.